The T cell receptor beta chain described here comes from a study of T cells in Graves' hyperthyroidism and ophthalmopathy. PBMCs came from 9 to 10 ml fresh peripheral blood. V lost 0 bases and J 7 bases, leaving 4 bases between the germline ends. The CDR3 is made up of 12 amino acids. Germline CDR1 SGHNT, CDR2 YYREEE (reference sequence). This clonotype was detected only a few times. The target antigen is unknown. Overall study results and limits: Most thyroid clonotypes that were expanded above 0.001 also turned up in blood. Stable hyperthyroidism and ophthalmopathy were separated using 13 V-J signatures.

RNA transcripts gave rise to amplified TCR beta CDR3 regions. Using the HTBI primer set, a first-round RT-PCR was run on the TCR CDR3. TCRdb fed the multiplex PCR reads into MiXCR, producing one record per CDR3 protein. The profile shows under 400,000 distinct CDR3 sequences, approximately 18% of them singletons. J is TRBJ2-2 and V is TRBV5-4; no clear D gene. The sample taken for sequencing was blood. The source is a woman in her fifties or sixties with Graves' hyperthyroidism. The CDR3 loop reads CASSLVGGELFF. The CDR3 DNA follows: TGTGCCAGCAGCTTGGTTGGCGGGGAGCTGTTTTTT.